This is a list of T cell receptor beta chains from one sample in a study of T cells after yellow fever vaccination. TCRdb independently ran MiXCR on the 5' RACE reads; one entry per CDR3 protein. This table has approximately 450,000 distinct CDR3 sequences, around 20% appearing once. Specimen: PBMCs, collected before the yellow fever booster vaccination. The receptors shown here come from a young man who received the YFV17D yellow fever vaccine. The CDR3 runs from the conserved cysteine through the conserved F or W. Each record gives: clone size, J gene, V gene, D gene, CDR3 DNA, CDR3 protein. The D gene is left open where the match is weak. Some rows have no size entry. The others give once, few or many, or a class for an expanded clone.

>few|TRBJ2-3|TRBV7-6|TRBD1
TGTGCCAGCAGCCTACACAGGGGGTGGAAAGATACGCAGTATTTT
CASSLHRGWKDTQYF
>NA|TRBJ1-3|TRBV5-1|NA
TGCGCCAGCAGCTTGGGTATCTCTGGAAACACCATATATTTT
CASSLGISGNTIYF
>NA|TRBJ2-5|TRBV6-5|NA
TGTGCCAGCAGTTACTCTCGGACGGCGGCGACCCAGTACTTC
CASSYSRTAATQYF
>few|TRBJ1-2|TRBV4-1|NA
TGCGCCAGCAGCCAGGAGACAGGCTACACCTTC
CASSQETGYTF
>few|TRBJ1-2|TRBV4-2|NA
TGTGCCAGCAGCCACTCTCAGGGTGAGAGCTATGGCTACACCTTC
CASSHSQGESYGYTF
>few|TRBJ1-1|TRBV4-1|NA
TGCGCCAGCAGCCAAGATTACAGGGACACTGAAGCTTTCTTT
CASSQDYRDTEAFF
>few|TRBJ2-2|TRBV7-9|TRBD1
TGTGCCAGCAGCTCACCGGACAGGGGGGAGCTGTTTTTT
CASSSPDRGELFF
>few|TRBJ1-2|TRBV12-3/TRBV12-4|NA
TGTGCCAGCAGTTTAGTATTGCGGGGGAACTATGGCTACACCTTC
CASSLVLRGNYGYTF
>NA|TRBJ2-7|TRBV24-1|NA
TGTGCCACCAGTGATCTGGAGGGTGGGGAGCAGTACTTC
CATSDLEGGEQYF
>many|TRBJ2-1|TRBV6-4|TRBD2
TGTGCCAGCAGTGACGCTAGCGGGGCATACAATGAGCAGTTCTTC
CASSDASGAYNEQFF
>NA|TRBJ2-3|TRBV10-1|TRBD1
TGCGCCAGCAGTGAAGGCCAGGGGGCAGGTTATTTT
CASSEGQGAGYF
>NA|TRBJ2-1|TRBV5-1|TRBD1
TGCGCCAGCAGTTTGACAGGGCTTGATGAGCAGTTCTTC
CASSLTGLDEQFF
>NA|TRBJ1-1|TRBV12-3/TRBV12-4|TRBD1
TGTGCCAGCAGTTTAGCGAGATATGAGGGGGCAAGGACTGAAGCTTTCTTT
CASSLARYEGARTEAFF
>NA|TRBJ2-1|TRBV10-3|TRBD1
TGTGCCATCAACCGACAGGGGGCAGGAAACAATGAGCAGTTCTTC
CAINRQGAGNNEQFF
>few|TRBJ1-1|TRBV7-9|TRBD1
TGTGCCAGCAGCTCGACGGACAGGACTAACACTGAAGCTTTCTTT
CASSSTDRTNTEAFF
>few|TRBJ1-6|TRBV5-1|TRBD1
TGCGCCAGCAGCTTGCGACAGGGAGATAATTCACCCCTCCACTTT
CASSLRQGDNSPLHF
>few|TRBJ2-7|TRBV29-1|NA
TGCAGCGTCACAGGGTACTCCTACGAGCAGTACTTC
CSVTGYSYEQYF
>few|TRBJ2-4|TRBV29-1|NA
TGCAGCGTTGTGGTCCCAGAGGAACTAGCCAAAAACATTCAGTACTTC
CSVVVPEELAKNIQYF
>many|TRBJ1-2|TRBV7-9|NA
TGTGCCAGCAGCCGGAACAGGGGCTACACCTTC
CASSRNRGYTF
>NA|TRBJ2-5|TRBV7-9|TRBD1
TGTGCCAGCAGTCCGACAGGGGGGGACTGGGAGACCCAGTACTTC
CASSPTGGDWETQYF
>few|TRBJ2-4|TRBV18|NA
TGTGCCAGCTCACCAAAGGGCCAGCAAAACATTCAGTACTTC
CASSPKGQQNIQYF
>NA|TRBJ2-1|TRBV7-9|TRBD1
TGTGCCAGCTGGGGTGGGGGACAGGGTCGGAATGAGCAGTTCTTC
CASWGGGQGRNEQFF
>few|TRBJ2-2|TRBV6-5|NA
TGTGCCAGCAGTTACTCAGTCAACACCGGGGAGCTGTTTTTT
CASSYSVNTGELFF
>few|TRBJ2-3|TRBV7-2|TRBD1
TGTGCCAGCACTCGACAGGGGCGCACAGATACGCAGTATTTT
CASTRQGRTDTQYF
>few|TRBJ1-1|TRBV7-2|NA
TGTGCCAGCAGCTTACACCATGGGGCAGGGACTGAAGCTTTCTTT
CASSLHHGAGTEAFF
>NA|TRBJ1-2|TRBV7-2|TRBD1
TGTGCCAGCAGGGGGACAGGGGTTACCGGCGGCTATGGCTACACCTTC
CASRGTGVTGGYGYTF
>few|TRBJ2-3|TRBV13|NA
TGTGCCAGCAGCTTCCCGTACACAGATACGCAGTATTTT
CASSFPYTDTQYF
>few|TRBJ2-5|TRBV5-1|TRBD2
TGCGCCAGCGCCGAGCTAGCGGGGGATCAAGAGACCCAGTACTTC
CASAELAGDQETQYF
>NA|TRBJ2-4|TRBV6-2/TRBV6-3|TRBD1
TGTGCCAGCAGTTACTCGGGCCTCAGGGGGTTTGACATTCAGTACTTC
CASSYSGLRGFDIQYF
>many|TRBJ2-1|TRBV7-3|TRBD1
TGTGCCAGCAGCCAGGACAGGGGGACTTACAATGAGCAGTTCTTC
CASSQDRGTYNEQFF
>few|TRBJ2-2|TRBV4-1|NA
TGCGCCAGCAGCCAATACGGGCCGGACCTCGCGAACACCGGGGAGCTGTTTTTT
CASSQYGPDLANTGELFF
>NA|TRBJ1-2|TRBV6-5|NA
TGTGCCAGCAGGATTAACGGCGAGAATGGCTACACCTTC
CASRINGENGYTF
>NA|TRBJ2-2|TRBV4-2|NA
TGTGCCAGCAGCCAAGAGGCAGGGATTGTTACCGGGGAGCTGTTTTTT
CASSQEAGIVTGELFF
>NA|TRBJ1-6|TRBV5-6|NA
TGTGCCAGCAGCTTACGGGGCAGTTCACCCCTCCACTTT
CASSLRGSSPLHF
>NA|TRBJ2-5|TRBV29-1|TRBD1
TGCAGCGCGACAGGGGGACTCCAAGAGACCCAGTACTTC
CSATGGLQETQYF
>NA|TRBJ2-3|TRBV7-2|NA
TGTGCCAGCAGCTTCCAGGGGGGAGGGGAATGGACAGATACGCAGTATTTT
CASSFQGGGEWTDTQYF
>few|TRBJ2-7|TRBV12-3/TRBV12-4|NA
TGTGCCAGCAGTTTAGGCTTCGTCGAGCAGTACTTC
CASSLGFVEQYF
>NA|TRBJ2-5|TRBV7-9|NA
TGTGCCAGCAGCTACCCATTACCAGAGACCCAGTACTTC
CASSYPLPETQYF
>NA|TRBJ1-5|TRBV12-3/TRBV12-4|NA
TGTGCCAGCACCCCAAGGGGGGGACTTGAGAGCAATCAGCCCCAGCATTTT
CASTPRGGLESNQPQHF
>NA|TRBJ1-4|TRBV7-2|NA
TGTGCCAGCAGCTTAGCCAGGGCTAATGAAAAACTGTTTTTT
CASSLARANEKLFF
>NA|TRBJ1-5|TRBV6-6|NA
TGTGCCAGCAGCTCCGGGACTACGTCCAATCAGCCCCAGCATTTT
CASSSGTTSNQPQHF
>NA|TRBJ2-7|TRBV20-1|TRBD1
TGCAGTCCCACAGGGGATAGCTCCTACGAGCAGTACTTC
CSPTGDSSYEQYF
>NA|TRBJ2-7|TRBV9|NA
TGTGCCAGCAGCGTAGGAGCGGGCGGAACCTACGAGCAGTACTTC
CASSVGAGGTYEQYF
>NA|TRBJ1-1|TRBV7-9|NA
TGTGCCAGCAGCCCCGGGACGGGGACTGAAGCTTTCTTT
CASSPGTGTEAFF
>NA|TRBJ2-7|TRBV6-5|TRBD2
TGTGCCAGCAGTTACACAGGTGGACTAGAGGGCGAGCAGTACTTC
CASSYTGGLEGEQYF
>NA|TRBJ1-4|TRBV12-3/TRBV12-4|TRBD1
TGTGCCAGCAGCCCTCCCGGGACAGGGAATGAAAAACTGTTTTTT
CASSPPGTGNEKLFF
>few|TRBJ2-1|TRBV7-2|NA
TGTGCCAGCAGCTTAATTTGGACCGCCTACAATGAGCAGTTCTTC
CASSLIWTAYNEQFF
>NA|TRBJ1-6|TRBV4-3|TRBD1
TGCGCCAGCAGCCAAGAAGGGGGCAGGGCTGGGAATTCACCCCTCCACTTT
CASSQEGGRAGNSPLHF